This TCR beta chain emerged from a study of a mutant IDH1 vaccine in newly diagnosed glioma. Overall study: Of treated patients, around 60% were men and roughly 38% women, averaging around 42 years.

A single count supports this clone. Time point of the sample: baseline, week 1 (first vaccination visit). The treatment: pre-vaccination baseline after standard-of-care therapy. Sequencing used immunoSEQ multiplex PCR; TCRdb keeps in-frame clones, though not all of them. Of around 56,000 clones detected, more than 90% appear once; the ten largest clones hold 2.6%. This CDR3 comprises 14 residues. The germline V and J ends were trimmed by 7 bases and 5 bases, with 15 bases remaining between them. Germline CDR1 is MDHEN and CDR2 is SYDVKM. Sequences were derived from PBMCs, sampled from a glioma patient treated with radiotherapy, temozolomide or both. The chain carries TRBV28 and TRBJ1-5; D is possibly TRBD1 (6 bases). The TCR originated in a man over 45 with glioma. The CDR3 DNA follows: TGTGCCAGCAAACTCCGGGACACCCATCAGCCCCAGCATTTT. It specifies CASKLRDTHQPQHF. The full variable domain, in which reference TRBV28 and TRBJ1-5 provide the parts outside the CDR3, is DVKVTQSSRYLVKRTGEKVFLECVQDMDHENMFWYRQDPGLGLRLIYFSYDVKMKEKGDIPEGYSVSREKKERFSLILESASTNQTSMYLCASKLRDTHQPQHFGDGTRLSIL.